Below, one TCR beta chain is given with its context. The sample comes from a study of cytomegalovirus exposure and HLA in healthy donors. TCRdb's table, derived via immunoSEQ multiplex PCR, lists solely in-frame clones and lacks some. The table includes around 220,000 clones, around 88% detected once. CDR3 length: 14 residues. Germline-derived CDR1 and CDR2 are MNHEY and SMNVEV (reference sequence). V was clipped by 3 bases and J by 4 bases, with 11 bases between them. Sequencing was carried out using PBMCs. This receptor was taken from a woman younger than 35 in good health and CMV-seronegative. The genes are TRBV27 and TRBJ2-3; no firm D call. The CDR3 region is CASSFSEVADTQYF. Here the CDR3 DNA reads TGTGCCAGCAGTTTCTCAGAGGTGGCAGATACGCAGTATTTT.